This entry lists 28 T cell receptor beta chains sequenced from one sample in a study of CD8 T cells in Susac syndrome. Reverse transcription used about 0.45 to 1 ug RNA and random hexamers. TCRdb reanalysed the immunoSEQ multiplex PCR reads using MiXCR and keeps one entry per CDR3 protein. The sample yields roughly 200,000 distinct CDR3 sequences, roughly 96% seen once. The sequencing sample was made of CD4+ T cells from PBMCs. Receptor source: a human donor in good health.

The chain combines TRBV12-3 or TRBV12-4 with TRBJ1-2; 7 nucleotides align to TRBD1. Trimming took 5 bases from V and 7 from J; bases not matched to a gene: 7. The CDR3 is 13 amino acids. This CDR3 is CASSQQGFPGYTF. The CDR3 coding sequence is TGTGCCAGCAGTCAACAGGGGTTTCCTGGCTACACCTTC.

The rearrangement links TRBV5-6 to TRBJ2-7, with D tentatively TRBD2 (6 bases). Germline CDR1 and CDR2: SGHDT and YYEEEE. The V and J ends lost 1 base and 6 bases respectively, with 8 bases between them. The CDR3 has 12 residues. This CDR3 reads CASSLRRGEQYV. Written as DNA, the CDR3 is TGTGCCAGCAGCTTGCGGCGGGGCGAGCAGTACGTC.

The gene calls are TRBV7-2 and TRBJ2-7; maybe TRBD1 (6 bases). This CDR3 is 15 amino acids long. The V end was cut by 6 bases, the J end by 3 bases, with 18 bases between. The germline V gene encodes CDR1 SGHTA and CDR2 FQGNSA. The CDR3 sequence is CASRRAGDWVYEQYF. Written as DNA, the CDR3 is TGTGCCAGCAGGCGCGCAGGGGATTGGGTCTACGAGCAGTACTTC.

The genes are TRBV14 and TRBJ2-7; perhaps TRBD2 as D (5 bases). The CDR3 extends over 13 amino acids. The V end was cut by 5 bases, the J end by 5 bases, with 13 bases between. CDR1 and CDR2 from the germline V gene are SGHDN and FVKESK. DNA of the CDR3: TGTGCCAGCAGCGTCCTAGCTGGCAACGAGCAGTACGTC. This translates into CASSVLAGNEQYV.

The chain carries TRBV9 and TRBJ2-7; TRBD2 aligns across 9 bases. This CDR3 comprises 17 residues. Trimming cost V 4 bases and J 2 bases; bases outside gene matches: 13. Germline CDR1 SGDLS, CDR2 YYNGEE. CDR3 DNA: TGTGCCAGCAGCATCCAGGCGGCTAGCGGGGTACCCTACGAGCAGTACTTC. Its protein is CASSIQAASGVPYEQYF.

The rearrangement links TRBV11-2 to TRBJ2-7; 8 nucleotides match TRBD1. V shed 4 bases and J 3 bases; nucleotides not matched to a gene: 2. The CDR3 sequence is 13 residues long. Per the germline V gene, CDR1 is SGHAT and CDR2 is FQNNGV. The CDR3 is CASSSDRDYEQYF. The CDR3 coding sequence is TGTGCCAGCAGCTCGGACAGGGACTACGAGCAGTACTTC.

The genes are TRBV20-1 and TRBJ2-5, with 7 bases identical to TRBD2. The CDR3 runs 17 residues. In germline, CDR1 is DFQATT, CDR2 SNEGSKA (reference sequence). V dropped 5 bases and J dropped 1; count of bases not matched to a gene: 16. The CDR3 coding sequence is TGCAGTGCTCCTTCTGGAGGCCTAGCGGCACTCCAAGAGACCCAGTACTTC. It codes for CSAPSGGLAALQETQYF.

This clonotype appeared a single time. This rearrangement joins TRBV11-2 to TRBJ2-1; TRBD2 matches at 9 bases. The CDR3 has 16 amino acids. Germline V lookup: CDR1 SGHAT, CDR2 FQNNGV. The J segment lost 10 bases and the V segment lost 1 base, leaving 11 bases of the junction unmatched. CDR3 nucleotides: TGTGCCAGCAGCTTAGTAGGGGCTAGCGGGGAAGGGGAGCAGTTCTTC. The encoded protein is CASSLVGASGEGEQFF.

The chain links TRBV3-1 to TRBJ1-2; TRBD1 matches at 7 bases. Per germline, CDR1 LGHDT and CDR2 YNNKEL (reference sequence). The CDR3 is made up of 14 amino acids. V trimming: 3 bases; J trimming: 3 bases; junction bases outside the gene matches: 4. The chain's CDR3 is CASSHRQGDYGYTF. The CDR3 bases are TGTGCCAGCAGCCACCGACAGGGTGACTATGGCTACACCTTC.

V gene TRBV7-2 combines with J gene TRBJ1-2; a possible D gene is TRBD1 (6 bases). CDR3 size: 15 residues. V was pared by 4 bases and J by 2 bases, with 14 bases between. Germline V gene sequence: CDR1 SGHTA, CDR2 FQGNSA. The CDR3 DNA reads as TGTGCCAGCAGCTACCGGGACAAGGGGAACTATGGCTACACCTTC. This translates into CASSYRDKGNYGYTF.

The CDR3: CSARDITGGANYGYTF. Written as DNA, the CDR3 is TGCAGTGCTAGGGATATAACAGGGGGTGCTAACTATGGCTACACCTTC. The genes are TRBV20-1 and TRBJ1-2; 8 bases are shared with TRBD1. CDR1 DFQATT and CDR2 SNEGSKA come from the germline V gene (reference sequence). J lost 0 bases, V lost 3 bases, and 9 bases had no gene match. This CDR3 is built from 16 residues.

The chain carries TRBV3-1 and TRBJ2-7; 8 bases are a match to TRBD1. V gave up 6 bases and J gave up 3 bases; unmatched junction bases: 7. This CDR3 is 14 amino acids long. Germline CDR1 and CDR2: LGHDT and YNNKEL (reference sequence). CDR3: CASSLAGGFYEQYF. The CDR3 region has the DNA TGTGCCAGCAGTCTGGCAGGGGGCTTCTACGAGCAGTACTTC.

V usage is TRBV9 and J usage is TRBJ1-5; TRBD1 aligns across 8 bases. CDR3 size: 15 residues. Looked up from germline, CDR1 is SGDLS and CDR2 is YYNGEE. Trimming took 4 bases from V and 6 from J; bases not matched to a gene: 9. Written as DNA, the CDR3 is TGTGCCAGCAGCAAACGACAGGGGCCGAGTCAGCCCCAGCATTTT. As protein: CASSKRQGPSQPQHF.

V is TRBV3-1 and J is TRBJ2-7; D is unclear. The V and J ends lost 2 bases and 0 bases respectively, with 11 bases between them. The CDR3 runs to 15 residues. CDR1 and CDR2 from the germline V gene are LGHDT and YNNKEL (reference sequence). CDR3 sequence (DNA): TGTGCCAGCAGCCAATTTGTTAACCCCTCCTACGAGCAGTACTTC. This encodes CASSQFVNPSYEQYF.

The chain is built from TRBV5-1 and TRBJ1-1; no clear D gene. Germline assignment: CDR1 SGHRS and CDR2 YFSETQ. Trimming left V 2 bases short and J 2 bases short, with 13 bases between. This CDR3 is built from 15 residues. CDR3 bases: TGCGCCAGCAGCTTTATTGAACAGCTAAACACTGAAGCTTTCTTT. Translation gives CASSFIEQLNTEAFF.

About this clonotype itself: Its ends do not fully match the called genes, so a read error is possible. The J gene is TRBJ2-1, the V gene TRBV20-1, with D possibly being TRBD2 (6 bases). CDR3 length: 16 residues. CDR1 is DFQATT and CDR2 is SNEGSKA in the germline V gene (reference sequence). The CDR3 loop is CSARARGTSSYNEQFF. The CDR3 coding sequence is TGCAGTGCCAGAGCCCGGGGGACGAGCTCCTACAATGAGCAGTTCTTC.

The CDR3 DNA sequence: TGCAGCGTTGAAGGGGGGACAGGGGTCACCGGGGAGCTGTTTTTT. The encoded protein is CSVEGGTGVTGELFF. The chain uses TRBV29-1 and TRBJ2-2, with TRBD1 matching 10 bases. This CDR3 is built from 15 residues. V dropped 1 base and J dropped 4; count of bases not matched to a gene: 3. Germline CDR1 SQVTM, CDR2 ANQGSEA.

This sequence joins TRBV12-3 or TRBV12-4 and TRBJ2-4, with TRBD1 matching over 7 bases. J lost 2 bases, V lost 4 bases, and 5 bases had no gene match. The CDR3 consists of 15 residues. CDR3 bases: TGTGCCAGCAGTTCTACAGGGGCAACCAAAAACATTCAGTACTTC. It is translated as CASSSTGATKNIQYF.

The CDR3 region has the DNA TGTGCCAGCAGCTTAGTCCTAGCGGGGGGGGTGCAGTATTTT. It is translated as CASSLVLAGGVQYF. This chain connects TRBV7-2 to TRBJ2-3, with 12 bases lining up with TRBD2. Germline V gives CDR1 SGHTA, CDR2 FQGNSA. With V trimmed by 1 base and J by 11 bases, 4 bases remained unmatched. The CDR3 has 14 amino acids.

V usage is TRBV2 and J usage is TRBJ2-1; the D gene is possibly TRBD2 (7 bases). V lost 3 bases and J lost 9, with 18 bases in between. The germline V gene has CDR1 SNHLY and CDR2 FYNNEI. The CDR3 contains 15 residues. The CDR3 sequence: CASSEEGGGRSEQFF. The CDR3 region has the DNA TGTGCCAGCAGTGAGGAAGGGGGGGGCAGGAGTGAGCAGTTCTTC.

In DNA, the CDR3 is TGCAGCGCCGGGACAGGGAACCAGCCCCAGCATTTT. Its protein is CSAGTGNQPQHF. The chain recombines TRBV29-1 with TRBJ1-5; the match to TRBD1 covers 9 bases. Looked up from germline, CDR1 is SQVTM and CDR2 is ANQGSEA. Losses at the gene ends were 7 bases for V and 7 bases for J; bases not matched to a gene: 5. This CDR3 spans 12 amino acids.

V is TRBV7-3 and J is TRBJ2-1; 9 bases agree with TRBD2. The CDR3 runs to 16 residues. Germline assignment: CDR1 SGHTA and CDR2 FQGTGA. After removal of 2 bases from V and 7 bases from J, the junction contained 9 bases not matched to a gene. DNA for the CDR3: TGTGCCAGCAGCTTAGCCGGTCTAGCGGGGATGAATGAGCAGTTCTTC. As protein: CASSLAGLAGMNEQFF. Full variable domain (missing parts from reference TRBV7-3 and TRBJ2-1): GAGVSQTPSNKVTEKGKYVELRCDPISGHTALYWYRQSLGQGPEFLIYFQGTGAADDSGLPNDRFFAVRPEGSVSTLKIQRTERGDSAVYLCASSLAGLAGMNEQFFGPGTRLTVL.

The V gene is TRBV20-1, the J gene TRBJ1-2; the D is unclear. The CDR3 is 15 residues long. The ends were cut back, 0 bases at V and 4 bases at J, with 15 bases in the middle. Germline V gene sequence: CDR1 DFQATT, CDR2 SNEGSKA (reference sequence). CDR3 sequence (DNA): TGCAGTGCTAGAGACCCGGGGAGTCGCGCCTATGGCTACACCTTC. Protein product: CSARDPGSRAYGYTF.

The V and J genes are TRBV30 and TRBJ2-5; D is undetermined. The CDR3 contains 11 residues. Per the germline V gene, CDR1 is GTSNPN and CDR2 is SVGIG (reference sequence). The V gene lost 5 bases and the J gene lost 2 bases, with 6 bases spanning the gap. The CDR3 DNA reads as TGTGCCTGGGCTAGACAAGAGACCCAGTACTTC. Its protein is CAWARQETQYF.

V and J are TRBV20-1 and TRBJ1-5; D is unclear. Deletions cut 4 bases from V and 3 bases from J, with 7 bases between. Germline CDR1 reads DFQATT; CDR2 reads SNEGSKA (reference sequence). The CDR3 is 12 amino acids. CDR3: CSAIPTNQPQHF. The CDR3, as DNA: TGCAGTGCTATTCCAACCAATCAGCCCCAGCATTTT.

The chain joins TRBV20-1 to TRBJ2-5; D might be TRBD2 (5 bases). The V end lost 6 bases, the J end lost 1 base, and 15 bases lay between the germline ends. The CDR3 is 14 residues long. Germline CDR1 DFQATT, CDR2 SNEGSKA (reference sequence). The CDR3 DNA sequence: TGCAGTGCCCCGGACGCGAGGGTCCAAGAGACCCAGTACTTC. Protein: CSAPDARVQETQYF.

The rearrangement links TRBV27 to TRBJ2-1; TRBD2 aligns across 7 bases. This CDR3 has 16 amino acids. CDR1 MNHEY and CDR2 SMNVEV come from the germline V gene (reference sequence). The V gene end was trimmed by 2 bases and the J gene end by 4 bases; junction bases not matched to a gene: 8. The CDR3 DNA reads TGTGCCAGCAGTTTACGGCCTAGCGGTGCTTACAATGAGCAGTTCTTC. Amino acids: CASSLRPSGAYNEQFF.

The J gene is TRBJ2-3, the V gene TRBV4-1, with TRBD1 matching over 7 bases. V lost 3 bases and J lost 4; bases outside the gene matches: 7. The germline gives CDR1 MGHRA, CDR2 YSYEKL. The CDR3 has 15 amino acids. CDR3 sequence reads: CASSQEQGRADTQYF. The CDR3, as DNA: TGCGCCAGCAGCCAGGAACAGGGGCGCGCAGATACGCAGTATTTT.